A single sample is the source of the 17 T cell receptor beta chains below, sequenced in a study of T cell responses to AZD1222 COVID-19 vaccine. TCRdb keeps only in-frame clones here, not all; method: immunoSEQ multiplex PCR. The sample lists roughly 110,000 clones; more than 70% were seen once. The sample in question was peripheral blood, obtained on day 0 of AZD1222 vaccination. The receptors stem from an adult in good health.

The CDR3 region is CASSQDWTGRDEQYF. The CDR3 nucleotides are TGTGCCAGCAGCCAAGATTGGACAGGGAGGGACGAGCAGTACTTC. The rearrangement uses TRBV4-2 and TRBJ2-7; D possibly corresponds to TRBD1 (8 bases). The CDR3 contains 15 residues. V was trimmed by 0 bases and J by 5 bases, leaving 14 bases between them. Germline V gene data show CDR1 as LGHNA and CDR2 as YNFKEQ.

This chain joins TRBV7-6 and TRBJ2-5; no firm D call. Germline CDR1 is SGHVS and CDR2 is FNYEAQ. The CDR3 is 12 amino acids. V was trimmed by 5 bases and J by 4 bases, leaving 8 bases between them. The CDR3 sequence is CASSERRETQYF. CDR3 DNA sequence: TGTGCCAGCAGCGAGAGGCGAGAGACCCAGTACTTC.

The chain has TRBV5-4 and TRBJ1-6; 10 positions agree with TRBD1. CDR1 is SGHNT, CDR2 YYREEE, per germline (reference sequence). The length of the CDR3 is 17 residues. J was trimmed by 9 bases and V by 4 bases; bases with no gene match: 13. Here the CDR3 DNA reads TGTGCCAGCAGCGTTGGGGCCGGGACAGGGGTGGTTTCACCCCTCCACTTT. Encoded protein: CASSVGAGTGVVSPLHF.

In its sample, this clone was seen once. The J gene is TRBJ2-7, the V gene TRBV27, with D possibly matching TRBD1 (7 bases). Per the germline V gene, CDR1 is MNHEY and CDR2 is SMNVEV (reference sequence). Trimming shortened V by 11 bases and J by 5 bases, and 19 bases separated the two germline ends. This CDR3 has 13 residues. The CDR3 loop reads CACGGGPAHEQYF. For the CDR3, the DNA is TGTGCCTGTGGAGGGGGCCCCGCCCACGAGCAGTACTTC.

This clone was recorded once. This rearrangement joins TRBV11-3 to TRBJ2-1, with D maybe TRBD2 (6 bases). Trimming shortened V by 0 bases and J by 5 bases, and 11 bases separated the two germline ends. In germline, CDR1 is SGHNT, CDR2 YENEEA. The CDR3 consists of 15 residues. Here the CDR3 DNA reads TGTGCCAGCAGCTTAGACGGGAGTAGGGACAATGAGCAGTTCTTC. Protein sequence: CASSLDGSRDNEQFF.

The rearrangement links TRBV30 to TRBJ2-5, with 7 bases matching TRBD2. Unmatched junction bases numbered 5, after V lost 0 bases and J lost 4 bases. There are 14 residues in the CDR3. CDR1 and CDR2 from the germline V gene are GTSNPN and SVGIG (reference sequence). The CDR3 loop is CAWSVGGSGETQYF. The CDR3 nucleotides are TGTGCCTGGAGTGTAGGCGGGAGCGGAGAGACCCAGTACTTC.

This rearrangement joins TRBV11-1 to TRBJ2-1, with 9 bases aligning to TRBD1. The germline V gene has CDR1 SGHAT and CDR2 FQDESV (reference sequence). CDR3 length: 16 residues. V lost 1 base and J lost 9; bases outside the gene matches: 10. The chain's CDR3 is CASSLVGGDRVPEQFF. The CDR3 region has the DNA TGTGCCAGCAGCTTAGTAGGGGGGGACAGGGTGCCTGAGCAGTTCTTC.

V and J are TRBV29-1 and TRBJ2-1; TRBD2 might be the D (5 bases). The CDR3 runs to 14 residues. The germline V gene has CDR1 SQVTM and CDR2 ANQGSEA. V lost 7 bases, J lost 1 base, and 14 bases lay in between. CDR3 residues: CSGRAEKSYNEQFF. CDR3 sequence (DNA): TGCAGCGGGCGGGCGGAGAAGTCCTACAATGAGCAGTTCTTC.

The chain uses TRBV6-1 and TRBJ2-1, with 7 bases lining up with TRBD1. CDR1 MNHNS and CDR2 SASEGT come from the germline V gene. The CDR3 sequence is 17 residues long. Trimming took 4 bases from V and 1 from J; bases not matched to a gene: 10. The CDR3 sequence: CASSGPIDRASYNEQFF. In DNA, the CDR3 is TGTGCCAGCAGTGGCCCAATTGACAGGGCTTCCTACAATGAGCAGTTCTTC.

This clone was seen a few times. This sequence joins TRBV27 and TRBJ1-6; no firm D call. This CDR3 has 17 amino acids. Germline CDR1 reads MNHEY; CDR2 reads SMNVEV (reference sequence). V was trimmed by 2 bases and J by 2 bases, leaving 13 bases between them. CDR3 nucleotides: TGTGCCAGCAGTTTAGTTATGGTTTTTCCCTATAATTCACCCCTCCACTTT. Translated, it gives CASSLVMVFPYNSPLHF.

The chain combines TRBV19 with TRBJ1-2, with D maybe TRBD1 (5 bases). CDR3 length: 14 amino acids. V lost 7 bases and J 4 bases, leaving 16 bases between the germline ends. Germline values: CDR1 LNHDA, CDR2 SQIVND (reference sequence). The CDR3 DNA follows: TGTGCCAGTATAGGAGGAGACAGAATCTATGGCTACACCTTC. Its protein product is CASIGGDRIYGYTF.

The chain has TRBV12-3 or TRBV12-4 and TRBJ1-2; D gene uncertain. V gave up 3 bases and J gave up 4 bases, with 6 bases separating them. CDR3 length equals 12 residues. The CDR3 DNA reads as TGTGCCAGCAGTTTTTCGGGCTATGGCTACACCTTC. Protein: CASSFSGYGYTF.

This clone occurred a few times. J is TRBJ2-1 and V is TRBV7-2; 14 bases map to TRBD2. In germline, CDR1 is SGHTA, CDR2 FQGNSA. CDR3 length equals 16 residues. The V and J ends lost 3 bases and 8 bases, in that order; junction bases with no gene match: 6. CDR3 loop: CASSFRGLAGGDEQFF. DNA for the CDR3: TGTGCCAGCAGCTTCCGCGGACTAGCGGGAGGAGATGAGCAGTTCTTC. The full variable domain, its missing parts supplied by reference TRBV7-2 and TRBJ2-1, is GAGVSQSPSNKVTEKGKDVELRCDPISGHTALYWYRQSLGQGLEFLIYFQGNSAPDKSGLPSDRFSAERTGGSVSTLTIQRTQQEDSAVYLCASSFRGLAGGDEQFFGPGTRLTVL.

This clone showed up just a few times. The chain is built from TRBV11-3 and TRBJ2-1, with a weak D call TRBD2 (5 bases). Germline V gives CDR1 SGHNT, CDR2 YENEEA. V lost 4 bases and J lost 7, with 20 bases in between. This CDR3 is 16 amino acids long. The CDR3 here is CASSSFGGIGSNEQFF. The CDR3 DNA reads as TGTGCCAGCAGCTCCTTCGGAGGCATAGGGAGTAATGAGCAGTTCTTC.

This chain joins TRBV12-3 or TRBV12-4 and TRBJ1-1, with unresolved D. CDR3 length: 12 residues. The V end was cut by 5 bases, the J end by 2 bases, with 6 bases between. The CDR3: CASSKYNTEAFF. DNA of the CDR3: TGTGCCAGCAGTAAATATAACACTGAAGCTTTCTTT.

The V call is TRBV6-5, the J call TRBJ2-2; D may be TRBD1 (6 bases). Germline CDR1 MNHEY, CDR2 SVGAGI. The V end lost 4 bases, the J end lost 5 bases, and 14 bases lay between the germline ends. The CDR3 loop spans 15 amino acids. The CDR3 reads CASSSSTGKTGELFF. In DNA, the CDR3 is TGTGCCAGCAGTTCCAGTACAGGGAAAACCGGGGAGCTGTTTTTT.

The CDR3, as DNA: TGTGCCAGCAGCCTAAATTATGCGGGGACCGCTGAAGCTTTCTTT. Protein product: CASSLNYAGTAEAFF. V gene TRBV7-3 combines with J gene TRBJ1-1; D perhaps matches TRBD1 (5 bases). The ends were cut back, 5 bases at V and 6 bases at J, with 19 bases in the middle. This CDR3 spans 15 amino acids. Germline values: CDR1 SGHTA, CDR2 FQGTGA.